Listed below are T cell receptor beta chains from one sample, sequenced in a study of T-cell reconstitution after alpha-beta-depleted transplantation in children. TCRdb re-analysed the PCR reads in MiXCR, keeping a single row per CDR3 protein. The sample consists of over 450,000 distinct CDR3 sequences, about 11% of them appearing once. The specimen was PBMCs, collected before TCRalphabeta/CD19-depleted stem cell transplant. The receptor set was obtained from a child aged 2 to 10 with inherited bone marrow failure, due to receive a stem cell transplant. Both conserved end residues are part of each CDR3. A D gene is named only where the DNA matches it firmly. Clone size is given for some rows only: seen once, a few or many times, or a class if the clone is expanded.

D gene: -; V gene: TRBV15; clone size: many; J gene: TRBJ2-2; CDR3 protein: CATLSGIAYF; CDR3 DNA: TGTGCCACCCTTTCGGGAATAGCTTATTTT
D gene: -; V gene: TRBV28; clone size: -; J gene: TRBJ2-1; CDR3 protein: CASSSPWAGSYNEQFF; CDR3 DNA: TGTGCCAGCAGTTCCCCTTGGGCGGGTTCCTACAATGAGCAGTTCTTC
D gene: TRBD2; V gene: TRBV5-1; clone size: many; J gene: TRBJ2-1; CDR3 protein: CASSFGREFSYNEQFF; CDR3 DNA: TGCGCCAGCAGCTTCGGGAGGGAGTTTTCCTACAATGAGCAGTTCTTC
D gene: -; V gene: TRBV7-2; clone size: -; J gene: TRBJ2-7; CDR3 protein: CAGSLKLVGAIYEQYF; CDR3 DNA: TGTGCCGGCAGCTTAAAGTTGGTGGGAGCAATCTACGAGCAGTACTTC
D gene: -; V gene: TRBV20-1; clone size: -; J gene: TRBJ2-7; CDR3 protein: CSADRDTLRGQYF; CDR3 DNA: TGCAGTGCTGACCGGGACACCCTTCGGGGGCAGTACTTC
D gene: TRBD1; V gene: TRBV2; clone size: many; J gene: TRBJ2-1; CDR3 protein: CASSEAEQGPVGEQFF; CDR3 DNA: TGTGCCAGCAGTGAAGCGGAACAGGGGCCTGTTGGTGAGCAGTTCTTC
D gene: TRBD2; V gene: TRBV4-2; clone size: many; J gene: TRBJ2-7; CDR3 protein: CASSHRLAGAYEQYF; CDR3 DNA: TGTGCCAGCAGCCACAGACTAGCTGGGGCCTACGAGCAGTACTTC
D gene: -; V gene: TRBV9; clone size: -; J gene: TRBJ2-1; CDR3 protein: CASSLNGGGSYNEQFF; CDR3 DNA: TGTGCCAGCAGCCTCAACGGGGGAGGCTCCTACAATGAGCAGTTCTTC
D gene: TRBD2; V gene: TRBV9; clone size: many; J gene: TRBJ2-2; CDR3 protein: CASSPQGGRALGELFF; CDR3 DNA: TGTGCCAGCAGCCCCCAGGGCGGGAGGGCCTTGGGGGAGCTGTTTTTT
D gene: TRBD2; V gene: TRBV12-3/TRBV12-4; clone size: many; J gene: TRBJ2-1; CDR3 protein: CASSSTSGYNEQFF; CDR3 DNA: TGTGCCAGCAGTTCGACTAGCGGATACAATGAGCAGTTCTTC
D gene: -; V gene: TRBV20-1; clone size: many; J gene: TRBJ2-1; CDR3 protein: CSALEWRGGWNEQFF; CDR3 DNA: TGCAGTGCCCTAGAGTGGAGGGGCGGATGGAATGAGCAGTTCTTC
D gene: TRBD2; V gene: TRBV6-2/TRBV6-3; clone size: many; J gene: TRBJ2-1; CDR3 protein: CASSYLSGSRDEQFF; CDR3 DNA: TGTGCCAGCAGTTACCTTAGCGGGAGTAGGGATGAGCAGTTCTTC
D gene: TRBD1; V gene: TRBV20-1; clone size: -; J gene: TRBJ2-1; CDR3 protein: CSARDRVTGLNEQFF; CDR3 DNA: TGCAGTGCTAGAGATCGTGTGACAGGGTTGAATGAGCAGTTCTTC
D gene: TRBD1; V gene: TRBV20-1; clone size: -; J gene: TRBJ1-1; CDR3 protein: CSARAGTENTEAFF; CDR3 DNA: TGCAGTGCTAGAGCCGGGACAGAGAACACTGAAGCTTTCTTT
D gene: -; V gene: TRBV27; clone size: many; J gene: TRBJ2-1; CDR3 protein: CASSLRKASPQQFF; CDR3 DNA: TGTGCCAGCAGTTTACGGAAGGCTTCACCGCAGCAGTTCTTC
D gene: TRBD1; V gene: TRBV10-3; clone size: -; J gene: TRBJ2-4; CDR3 protein: CATHRTGQGGVIAKNIQYF; CDR3 DNA: TGTGCCACCCACCGAACGGGACAGGGAGGCGTAATAGCCAAAAACATTCAGTACTTC
D gene: -; V gene: TRBV29-1; clone size: few; J gene: TRBJ2-2; CDR3 protein: CSVEDRGTGELFF; CDR3 DNA: TGCAGCGTTGAAGATCGTGGAACCGGGGAGCTGTTTTTT
D gene: -; V gene: TRBV7-2; clone size: once; J gene: TRBJ2-3; CDR3 protein: CASSYRDHSDTQYF; CDR3 DNA: TGTGCCAGCAGCTACCGGGACCACTCAGATACGCAGTATTTT
D gene: -; V gene: TRBV28; clone size: many; J gene: TRBJ2-1; CDR3 protein: CASSLFAGLNNEQFF; CDR3 DNA: TGTGCCAGCAGTTTATTTGCGGGTTTAAACAATGAGCAGTTCTTC
D gene: TRBD2; V gene: TRBV30; clone size: -; J gene: TRBJ2-7; CDR3 protein: CAWSALAGGPLEQYF; CDR3 DNA: TGTGCCTGGAGTGCCTTAGCGGGAGGCCCTCTGGAGCAGTACTTC
D gene: TRBD2; V gene: TRBV27; clone size: -; J gene: TRBJ2-7; CDR3 protein: CASSLAGRVYEQYF; CDR3 DNA: TGTGCCAGCAGTTTAGCGGGGAGGGTTTACGAGCAGTACTTC
D gene: -; V gene: TRBV7-2; clone size: -; J gene: TRBJ2-1; CDR3 protein: CASSPLVYTGRLNEQFF; CDR3 DNA: TGTGCCAGCAGCCCCCTGGTCTATACGGGCAGACTCAATGAGCAGTTCTTC
D gene: -; V gene: TRBV7-2; clone size: -; J gene: TRBJ2-1; CDR3 protein: CASSSWGGAPAKNEQFF; CDR3 DNA: TGTGCCAGCAGCTCATGGGGGGGGGCCCCAGCTAAGAATGAGCAGTTCTTC
D gene: TRBD1; V gene: TRBV10-3; clone size: many; J gene: TRBJ2-7; CDR3 protein: CAIRPGQGPSSYEQYF; CDR3 DNA: TGTGCCATCCGCCCGGGACAGGGGCCCAGCTCCTACGAGCAGTACTTC
D gene: -; V gene: TRBV20-1; clone size: many; J gene: TRBJ2-2; CDR3 protein: CSAREHVGELFF; CDR3 DNA: TGCAGTGCTAGAGAACATGTCGGGGAGCTGTTTTTT
D gene: -; V gene: TRBV20-1; clone size: many; J gene: TRBJ2-5; CDR3 protein: CSARDRRYQETQYF; CDR3 DNA: TGCAGTGCTAGAGATCGCAGGTACCAAGAGACCCAGTACTTC